These T cell receptor beta chains were read from a single sample in a study of cytomegalovirus exposure and HLA in healthy donors. Sequencing used immunoSEQ multiplex PCR; TCRdb keeps in-frame clones, though not all of them. The sample consists of about 150,000 clones, about 76% of them appearing once. The specimen sequenced was PBMCs. Source of these receptors: a human donor in good health. CDR3s leave out the opening cysteine and the closing phenylalanine or tryptophan. The order of the fields is J gene, V gene, CDR3 protein.

j_call: TRBJ2-1
v_call: TRBV27
cdr3_aa: ASSPLAGGPYNEQF

j_call: TRBJ2-2
v_call: TRBV29-1
cdr3_aa: SVQDSPNTGELF

j_call: TRBJ1-2
v_call: TRBV4-2
cdr3_aa: ASSQDLEGYT

j_call: TRBJ2-1
v_call: TRBV10-1
cdr3_aa: ASSEPLTSGRPGDEQF

j_call: TRBJ2-7
v_call: TRBV5-6
cdr3_aa: ASSLARGPSSYEQY

j_call: TRBJ2-3
v_call: TRBV7-3
cdr3_aa: ASSPGTRQSTDTQY

j_call: TRBJ1-2
v_call: TRBV6-1
cdr3_aa: ASSRGQGEDYT

j_call: TRBJ2-2
v_call: TRBV6-1
cdr3_aa: ALLGGLSGTGELF

j_call: TRBJ2-7
v_call: TRBV7-9
cdr3_aa: ASSSPSQSGRAYEQY

j_call: TRBJ2-7
v_call: TRBV27
cdr3_aa: ASSSPIQGSYEQY

j_call: TRBJ2-7
v_call: TRBV7-9
cdr3_aa: ASSLDLAGEKYEQY

j_call: TRBJ2-7
v_call: TRBV5-6
cdr3_aa: ASSPNPGTSRIQY

j_call: TRBJ2-7
v_call: TRBV18
cdr3_aa: ASSKAPGGNEQY

j_call: TRBJ2-3
v_call: TRBV5-5
cdr3_aa: ASSENRGNTQY

j_call: TRBJ1-2
v_call: TRBV5-4
cdr3_aa: ASSLEYSGGYT

j_call: TRBJ1-3
v_call: TRBV30
cdr3_aa: AWGRGFRGNTIY

j_call: TRBJ2-7
v_call: TRBV4-1
cdr3_aa: ASSQGGSSYEQY

j_call: TRBJ1-4
v_call: TRBV9
cdr3_aa: ASSRGLSTNEKLF

j_call: TRBJ2-7
v_call: TRBV6-5
cdr3_aa: ASSHRGLTTYEQY

j_call: TRBJ2-2
v_call: TRBV7-2
cdr3_aa: ASSQSTGLGELF

j_call: TRBJ2-7
v_call: TRBV6-6
cdr3_aa: ASSYSTGGIYEQY

j_call: TRBJ2-2
v_call: TRBV29-1
cdr3_aa: SVFSGENTGELF

j_call: TRBJ2-1
v_call: TRBV6-5
cdr3_aa: ASSYFPRGTDNEQF

j_call: TRBJ2-4
v_call: TRBV28
cdr3_aa: AISGQENIQY

j_call: TRBJ2-7
v_call: TRBV7-2
cdr3_aa: ASSYTSGAYEQY

j_call: TRBJ2-7
v_call: TRBV5-6
cdr3_aa: ASSNGQGFYEQY

j_call: TRBJ1-1
v_call: TRBV30
cdr3_aa: AWSVWGKNTEAF

j_call: TRBJ1-5
v_call: TRBV30
cdr3_aa: AWSGYSNQPQH

j_call: TRBJ1-5
v_call: TRBV27
cdr3_aa: ASSLERNQPQH

j_call: TRBJ2-7
v_call: TRBV30
cdr3_aa: AWSVLNYEQY

j_call: TRBJ1-3
v_call: TRBV5-4
cdr3_aa: ASSLGGWFNGGNTIY

j_call: TRBJ2-6
v_call: TRBV27
cdr3_aa: ASSVRDRGRGANVLT

j_call: TRBJ2-7
v_call: TRBV28
cdr3_aa: ASSLIFTTWDRGHYEQY

j_call: TRBJ2-7
v_call: TRBV28
cdr3_aa: ASSYLRAYEQY

j_call: TRBJ1-2
v_call: TRBV18
cdr3_aa: ASSPTAGHSSYGYT

j_call: TRBJ2-7
v_call: TRBV5-1
cdr3_aa: ASSLEVAGVEQY

j_call: TRBJ2-1
v_call: TRBV7-9
cdr3_aa: ASSTRSFSYNEQF

j_call: TRBJ2-2
v_call: TRBV6-1
cdr3_aa: ASSAPTSGGANTGELF

j_call: TRBJ1-5
v_call: TRBV6-5
cdr3_aa: ASRANRVSNQPQH

j_call: TRBJ2-7
v_call: TRBV25-1
cdr3_aa: ASSEYIQGGSPYEQY

j_call: TRBJ2-7
v_call: TRBV7-9
cdr3_aa: ASGQRGLAGGSNEQY

j_call: TRBJ1-5
v_call: TRBV6-1
cdr3_aa: ASGRGGNQPQH

j_call: TRBJ1-1
v_call: TRBV4-1
cdr3_aa: ASTRTGGNTEAF

j_call: TRBJ2-1
v_call: TRBV5-1
cdr3_aa: ASSAPSGELYNEQF

j_call: TRBJ2-7
v_call: TRBV7-9
cdr3_aa: ASRPLRDEQY

j_call: TRBJ1-1
v_call: TRBV7-9
cdr3_aa: ASSALETNTEAF

j_call: TRBJ2-7
v_call: TRBV6-5
cdr3_aa: ASSRTGYEQY

j_call: TRBJ1-1
v_call: TRBV19
cdr3_aa: ASKRTENTEAF

j_call: TRBJ1-3
v_call: TRBV7-6
cdr3_aa: ASSPSSGNTIY

j_call: TRBJ1-1
v_call: TRBV27
cdr3_aa: ASSLDSDTEAF

j_call: TRBJ1-1
v_call: TRBV14
cdr3_aa: ASSAPGHNTEAF

j_call: TRBJ1-2
v_call: TRBV28
cdr3_aa: ASIPAGWLNGYGYT

j_call: TRBJ1-2
v_call: TRBV28
cdr3_aa: ASRGTGSSYGYT

j_call: TRBJ1-2
v_call: TRBV6-5
cdr3_aa: ASSTPDRGLDGYT

j_call: TRBJ2-3
v_call: TRBV10-3
cdr3_aa: ATGGVAGGNTDTQY